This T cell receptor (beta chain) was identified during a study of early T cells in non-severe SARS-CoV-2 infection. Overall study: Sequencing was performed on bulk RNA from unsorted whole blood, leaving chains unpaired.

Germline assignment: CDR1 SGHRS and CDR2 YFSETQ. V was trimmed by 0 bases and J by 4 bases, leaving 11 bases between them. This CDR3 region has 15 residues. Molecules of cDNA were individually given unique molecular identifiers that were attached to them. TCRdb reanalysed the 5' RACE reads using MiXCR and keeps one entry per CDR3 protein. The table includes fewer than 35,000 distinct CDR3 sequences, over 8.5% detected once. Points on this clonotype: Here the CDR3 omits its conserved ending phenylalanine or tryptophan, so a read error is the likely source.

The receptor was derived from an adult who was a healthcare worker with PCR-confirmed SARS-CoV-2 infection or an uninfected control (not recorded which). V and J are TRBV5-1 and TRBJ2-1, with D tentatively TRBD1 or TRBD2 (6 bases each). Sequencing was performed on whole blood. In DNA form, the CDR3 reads TGCGCCAGCAGCTTGGTTTCGGGGGCGTACAATGAGCAGTTCATC. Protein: CASSLVSGAYNEQFI.